These 31 T cell receptor beta chains were sequenced from one sample in a study of CD8 T cells in Susac syndrome. With random hexamers, about 0.45 to 1 ug RNA was reverse transcribed. Each CDR3 protein gets one entry after TCRdb re-called the immunoSEQ multiplex PCR reads with MiXCR. The table records 150,000 to 200,000 distinct CDR3 sequences, more than 90% of them present only once. Sequencing was carried out using CD4+ T cells from PBMCs. The receptors originated from a human donor with multiple sclerosis.

This chain links TRBV20-1 with TRBJ1-5, with 7 bases fitting TRBD1. Germline V gene data show CDR1 as DFQATT and CDR2 as SNEGSKA (reference sequence). The CDR3 length is 12 residues. V was clipped by 5 bases and J by 7 bases; unmatched bases: 5. CDR3 loop: CSASRTGQPQHF. The DNA for the CDR3 is TGCAGTGCTTCCAGGACAGGCCAGCCCCAGCATTTT.

This chain uses TRBV29-1 with TRBJ2-1; tentative D call: TRBD2 (5 bases). The germline CDR1 and CDR2 sequences are SQVTM and ANQGSEA. CDR3 size: 14 residues. V was clipped by 7 bases and J by 6 bases, with 19 bases between them. CDR3 sequence (DNA): TGCAGCGGCGCCTCGGCAGTAGCGAGCAATGAGCAGTTCTTC. As protein: CSGASAVASNEQFF.

The chain links TRBV10-3 to TRBJ2-7; TRBD1 is a possible D gene (6 bases). Trimming cost V 7 bases and J 0 bases, with 13 bases left between them. The CDR3 runs 14 residues. Germline V CDR1 and CDR2: ENHRY, SYGVKD. CDR3 coding DNA: TGTGCCATCATGGGGGCTCCGAGCTCCTACGAGCAGTACTTC. Translated: CAIMGAPSSYEQYF.

The chain has TRBV12-3 or TRBV12-4 and TRBJ1-2; D might be TRBD1 (5 bases). V was pared by 7 bases and J by 3 bases, with 12 bases between. This CDR3 contains 13 residues. The CDR3 DNA follows: TGTGCCAGCAAACCAGGGTACGACTATGGCTACACCTTC. Protein sequence: CASKPGYDYGYTF.

This chain joins TRBV29-1 and TRBJ1-1; unclear D gene. The germline V gene has CDR1 SQVTM and CDR2 ANQGSEA. The CDR3 loop spans 13 amino acids. Trimming removed 7 bases at V and 0 bases at J, with 12 bases between. CDR3 sequence: CSALGWVNTEAFF. CDR3 nucleotides: TGCAGCGCCCTCGGTTGGGTGAACACTGAAGCTTTCTTT.

This rearrangement joins TRBV7-9 to TRBJ2-3; 9 bases agree with TRBD1. Trimming removed 3 bases from V and 4 bases from J; junction bases left unmatched: 14. The CDR3 totals 18 residues. Germline CDR1 and CDR2: SEHNR and FQNEAQ (reference sequence). The CDR3 DNA sequence: TGTGCCAGCAGCTTGGACGAGTATTGGGACAGGGTGCCAGATACGCAGTATTTT. Its protein is CASSLDEYWDRVPDTQYF.

V is TRBV2 and J is TRBJ2-1, with D hard to call. The CDR3 length is 17 residues. V was cut by 8 bases and J by 0 bases, with 20 bases left in between. The V gene's germline CDR1 is SNHLY and CDR2 FYNNEI. The chain's CDR3 is CASPSGGQQSSYNEQFF. CDR3 coding DNA: TGTGCCAGCCCCTCTGGCGGTCAACAAAGCTCCTACAATGAGCAGTTCTTC.

The rearrangement links TRBV3-1 to TRBJ2-1; the D call may be TRBD1 or TRBD2 (6 bases each). Trimming removed 1 base from V and 7 bases from J, with 14 bases in between. The CDR3 has 15 residues. The germline V gene encodes CDR1 LGHDT and CDR2 YNNKEL (reference sequence). The chain's CDR3 is CASSQVRGAGNEQFF. CDR3 coding DNA: TGTGCCAGCAGCCAAGTTAGGGGGGCAGGGAATGAGCAGTTCTTC.

The rearrangement uses TRBV13 and TRBJ1-6, with 7 positions matching TRBD1. The germline V gene has CDR1 PRHDT and CDR2 FYEKMQ (reference sequence). The CDR3 loop spans 15 amino acids. Germline trimming cut 5 bases from V and 6 bases from J; bases unmatched to any gene: 7. The CDR3 nucleotides read TGTGCCAGCAGCCCCTACAGGGGTGTTAATTCACCCCTCCACTTT. It is translated as CASSPYRGVNSPLHF.

This sequence joins TRBV20-1 and TRBJ2-7; maybe TRBD1 (5 bases). Trimming pared 6 bases from V and 3 bases from J, leaving 12 bases between. CDR3 length equals 12 residues. Per germline, CDR1 DFQATT and CDR2 SNEGSKA (reference sequence). The CDR3 DNA follows: TGCAGTGCCAGCACAAGGGGCTACGAGCAGTACTTC. Translated: CSASTRGYEQYF.

The chain uses TRBV14 and TRBJ2-3; 10 bases fit TRBD2. Germline V CDR1 and CDR2: SGHDN, FVKESK. Trimming took 5 bases from V and 2 from J; bases not matched to a gene: 4. The CDR3 is 15 amino acids. This CDR3 reads CASSSLAGYTDTQYF. The CDR3 coding sequence is TGTGCCAGCAGCTCACTAGCGGGGTACACAGATACGCAGTATTTT.

The chain carries TRBV28 and TRBJ1-1; the D gene is possibly TRBD1 (5 bases). V was pared by 5 bases and J by 4 bases, with 14 bases between. CDR1 MDHEN and CDR2 SYDVKM come from the germline V gene. The length of the CDR3 is 14 residues. In DNA form, the CDR3 reads TGTGCCAGCAGTCTCCCGGGGGGGAGCACTGAAGCTTTCTTT. It translates to CASSLPGGSTEAFF.

This clonotype was recorded only once. The V and J genes are TRBV9 and TRBJ2-1; 9 bases align to TRBD1. Germline trimming cut 0 bases from V and 6 bases from J; bases unmatched to any gene: 10. There are 17 residues in the CDR3. Germline V gene sequence: CDR1 SGDLS, CDR2 YYNGEE. The CDR3 DNA is TGTGCCAGCAGCGTAGCTACGGGGACAGGGTTGAGCAATGAGCAGTTCTTC. Translating it yields CASSVATGTGLSNEQFF.

The chain recombines TRBV7-2 with TRBJ1-5; no firm D call. Germline values: CDR1 SGHTA, CDR2 FQGNSA. The germline V and J ends were trimmed by 1 base and 2 bases, with 9 bases remaining between them. There are 15 residues in the CDR3. CDR3: CASSLDGIGNQPQHF. Here the CDR3 DNA reads TGTGCCAGCAGCTTAGACGGCATTGGCAATCAGCCCCAGCATTTT.

In this sample, this clonotype turned up once. The rearrangement joins TRBV20-1 to TRBJ2-4; D possibly uses TRBD1 or TRBD2 (6 bases each). This CDR3 contains 15 residues. The V gene's germline CDR1 is DFQATT and CDR2 SNEGSKA (reference sequence). The V gene lost 3 bases and the J gene lost 1 base, with 13 bases spanning the gap. Here the CDR3 reads CSASGGLQAKNIQYF. Here the CDR3 DNA reads TGCAGTGCTAGCGGGGGCCTGCAGGCCAAAAACATTCAGTACTTC.

This chain connects TRBV12-3 or TRBV12-4 to TRBJ1-4; possibly TRBD1 for D (5 bases). Trimming removed 3 bases from V and 11 bases from J, with 16 bases in between. The CDR3 loop spans 14 amino acids. The CDR3 nucleotides are TGTGCCAGCAGTTTGGGCCTTCGGGGGGGGAAACTGTTTTTT. Residues: CASSLGLRGGKLFF.

The rearrangement joins TRBV29-1 to TRBJ1-1; D ambiguous. V lost 4 bases, J lost 1 base, and 19 bases lay in between. Germline-derived CDR1 and CDR2 are SQVTM and ANQGSEA. This CDR3 has 16 amino acids. CDR3 DNA: TGCAGCGTTGTCCTCTGGGTAGGTTTCGGGAACACTGAAGCTTTCTTT. Protein: CSVVLWVGFGNTEAFF.

The chain employs TRBV30 and TRBJ2-1, with a tentative D call TRBD2 (6 bases). Germline loops: CDR1 GTSNPN, CDR2 SVGIG (reference sequence). Between the trimmed V and J ends, which lost 1 base and 2 bases, there was a span of 12 bases. The CDR3 contains 15 residues. CDR3 loop: CAWSAGTDPYNEQFF. The CDR3 DNA sequence: TGTGCCTGGAGTGCGGGGACTGACCCCTACAATGAGCAGTTCTTC.

The genes are TRBV29-1 and TRBJ2-7, with 8 bases aligning to TRBD1. The CDR3 is 12 amino acids. Germline V gene lookup returns CDR1 SQVTM and CDR2 ANQGSEA. The V gene end was trimmed by 5 bases and the J gene end by 5 bases; junction bases not matched to a gene: 5. The CDR3 protein is CSVPGTGHEQYF. The CDR3 nucleotides are TGCAGCGTTCCCGGGACAGGACACGAGCAGTACTTC.

This chain connects TRBV5-1 to TRBJ2-7; a possible D gene is TRBD1 (5 bases). This CDR3 region has 13 residues. The germline V and J ends were trimmed by 1 base and 6 bases, with 11 bases remaining between them. CDR1 SGHRS and CDR2 YFSETQ come from the germline V gene. For the CDR3, the DNA is TGCGCCAGCAGCTTGACCCCAGGGTTCGAGCAGTACTTC. As protein: CASSLTPGFEQYF. Variable domain in full (rest from reference TRBV5-1 and TRBJ2-7): KAGVTQTPRYLIKTRGQQVTLSCSPISGHRSVSWYQQTPGQGLQFLFEYFSETQRNKGNFPGRFSGRQFSNSRSEMNVSTLELGDSALYLCASSLTPGFEQYFGPGTRLTVT.

The chain is built from TRBV27 and TRBJ2-7; D is perhaps TRBD1 (6 bases). This CDR3 is built from 11 residues. Germline CDR1 MNHEY, CDR2 SMNVEV (reference sequence). Trimming pared 6 bases from V and 7 bases from J, leaving 10 bases between. CDR3 coding DNA: TGTGCCAGCAGGCAACAGGGAGAGCAGTACTTC. Amino acids: CASRQQGEQYF.

This chain links TRBV7-2 with TRBJ1-6; D gene ambiguous. The CDR3 extends over 12 amino acids. Germline loops: CDR1 SGHTA, CDR2 FQGNSA. The V gene lost 5 bases and the J gene lost 5 bases, with 4 bases spanning the gap. The CDR3 DNA is TGTGCCAGCAGCCCCGATAATTCACCCCTCCACTTT. This gives the protein CASSPDNSPLHF.

The gene calls are TRBV5-1 and TRBJ2-1, with a weak D call TRBD2 (5 bases). Per the germline V gene, CDR1 is SGHRS and CDR2 is YFSETQ. The CDR3 sequence is 13 residues long. V lost 3 bases and J 8 bases, leaving 12 bases between the germline ends. DNA of the CDR3: TGCGCCAGCAGCTCCCAAAGCGGCGATGAGCAGTTCTTC. Its translation: CASSSQSGDEQFF.

This clonotype was seen a single time. The J gene is TRBJ2-7, the V gene TRBV3-1; 9 nucleotides match TRBD2. V shed 1 base, J shed 5 bases, and the junction held 3 bases outside the gene matches. The CDR3 is 14 residues long. Germline V CDR1 and CDR2: LGHDT, YNNKEL (reference sequence). The CDR3 DNA reads TGTGCCAGCAGCCAAGCTGCGGGGGGGCACGAGCAGTACTTC. This sequence encodes CASSQAAGGHEQYF.

The V gene is TRBV2, the J gene TRBJ2-2; D unclear. Trimming pared 2 bases from V and 2 bases from J, leaving 9 bases between. Germline V gene lookup returns CDR1 SNHLY and CDR2 FYNNEI. This CDR3 has 15 amino acids. CDR3 sequence reads: CASSESRHNTGELFF. The CDR3 DNA reads as TGTGCCAGCAGTGAATCGAGACACAACACCGGGGAGCTGTTTTTT. Filled out from reference TRBV2 and TRBJ2-2, the complete variable domain reads EPEVTQTPSHQVTQMGQEVILRCVPISNHLYFYWYRQILGQKVEFLVSFYNNEISEKSEIFDDQFSVERPDGSNFTLKIRSTKLEDSAMYFCASSESRHNTGELFFGEGSRLTVL.

The V gene is TRBV3-1, the J gene TRBJ1-4; a possible D gene is TRBD1 (6 bases). The V and J ends lost 0 bases and 5 bases respectively, with 13 bases between them. The CDR3 extends over 16 amino acids. Germline loops: CDR1 LGHDT, CDR2 YNNKEL (reference sequence). The CDR3 bases are TGTGCCAGCAGCCAAGATGGCCGGGGGCGGAATGAAAAACTGTTTTTT. It is translated as CASSQDGRGRNEKLFF.

The V gene is TRBV2, the J gene TRBJ2-5; D is unclear. Looked up from germline, CDR1 is SNHLY and CDR2 is FYNNEI. This CDR3 spans 12 amino acids. V was trimmed by 4 bases and J by 5 bases, leaving 8 bases between them. The CDR3 sequence is CASSVVLETQYF. For the CDR3, the DNA is TGTGCCAGCAGTGTAGTCCTTGAGACCCAGTACTTC.

V gene TRBV20-1 combines with J gene TRBJ1-2; D remains unclear. The CDR3 totals 13 residues. Per the germline V gene, CDR1 is DFQATT and CDR2 is SNEGSKA (reference sequence). The V end was cut by 6 bases, the J end by 2 bases, with 13 bases between. The CDR3 DNA sequence: TGCAGTGCCTTCATGGCCGGAAACTATGGCTACACCTTC. Encoded protein: CSAFMAGNYGYTF.

The chain employs TRBV20-1 and TRBJ2-3; 10 nucleotides line up with TRBD2. V gave up 7 bases and J gave up 1 base; unmatched junction bases: 8. This CDR3 region has 15 residues. The germline V gene has CDR1 DFQATT and CDR2 SNEGSKA (reference sequence). The CDR3 coding sequence is TGCAGTGTAACGACCGGGACTAGCGGCACAGATACGCAGTATTTT. Its protein product is CSVTTGTSGTDTQYF.

V gene TRBV20-1 combines with J gene TRBJ1-1, with D perhaps matching TRBD1 (5 bases). V lost 3 bases, J lost 5 bases, and 10 bases lay in between. The CDR3 consists of 12 residues. In germline, CDR1 is DFQATT, CDR2 SNEGSKA (reference sequence). CDR3 bases: TGCAGTGCTAGTCGGACATCAACTGAAGCTTTCTTT. It translates to CSASRTSTEAFF.

The V call is TRBV9, the J call TRBJ2-5; TRBD2 matches at 10 bases. The germline V gene has CDR1 SGDLS and CDR2 YYNGEE. V dropped 4 bases and J dropped 5; count of bases not matched to a gene: 14. This CDR3 contains 17 residues. The CDR3 reads CASSPAISGGAGETQYF. The CDR3 DNA reads TGTGCCAGCAGCCCAGCGATAAGCGGGGGGGCGGGGGAGACCCAGTACTTC.